Given below is one T cell receptor (beta chain) in context. Antigen: not known. A J-beta primer mix and a sample-barcoded 5' primer were used in a second PCR of about 7 to 12 cycles. TCRdb reprocessed the 5' RACE reads with MiXCR, giving one entry per CDR3 protein. The table shows some 1.4 million distinct CDR3 sequences, with roughly 45% occurring only once. Healthy individuals of Caucasian origin from Russia, aged roughly 6 to 90, served as donors. Per-sample PBMC isolation yielded at least 7 million cells. The germline V and J ends were trimmed by 3 bases and 6 bases, with 8 bases remaining between them. The CDR3 has 11 amino acids. Germline CDR1 and CDR2: DFQATT and SNEGSKA (reference sequence). This record belongs to a study of blood T cells in healthy people across ages. Points from the study as a whole: Aged donors had fewer naive CD4+ cells and lower diversity than long-lived donors.

V is TRBV20-1 and J is TRBJ1-2; D not certain. Sequencing was performed on blood. The TCR originated in a woman between 18 and 29 years old in good health. CDR3 DNA sequence: TGCAGTGCTAGCGGCAACCATGGCTACACCTTC. Amino acid sequence: CSASGNHGYTF.